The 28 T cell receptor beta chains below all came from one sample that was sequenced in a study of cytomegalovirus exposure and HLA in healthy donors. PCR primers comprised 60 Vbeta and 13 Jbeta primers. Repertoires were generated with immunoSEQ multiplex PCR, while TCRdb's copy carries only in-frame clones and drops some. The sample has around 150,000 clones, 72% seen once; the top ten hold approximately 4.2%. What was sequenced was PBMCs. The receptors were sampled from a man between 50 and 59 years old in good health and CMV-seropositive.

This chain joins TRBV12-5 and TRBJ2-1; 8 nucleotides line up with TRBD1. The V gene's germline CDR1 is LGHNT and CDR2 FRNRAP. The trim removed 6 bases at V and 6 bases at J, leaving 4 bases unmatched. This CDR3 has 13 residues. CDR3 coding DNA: TGTGCTAGTGGCCGGACAGGGTCCAATGAGCAGTTCTTC. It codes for CASGRTGSNEQFF.

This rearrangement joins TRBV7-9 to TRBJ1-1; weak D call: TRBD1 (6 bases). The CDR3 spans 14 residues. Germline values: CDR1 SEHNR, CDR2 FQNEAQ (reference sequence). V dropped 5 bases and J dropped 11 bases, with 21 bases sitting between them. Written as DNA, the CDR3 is TGTGCCAGCAGCACCGTACAGGGAGCCGGAGCTGCTTTCTTT. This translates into CASSTVQGAGAAFF. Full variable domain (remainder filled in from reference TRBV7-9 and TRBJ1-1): DTGVSQNPRHKITKRGQNVTFRCDPISEHNRLYWYRQTLGQGPEFLTYFQNEAQLEKSRLLSDRFSAERPKGSFSTLEIQRTEQGDSAMYLCASSTVQGAGAAFFGQGTRLTVV.

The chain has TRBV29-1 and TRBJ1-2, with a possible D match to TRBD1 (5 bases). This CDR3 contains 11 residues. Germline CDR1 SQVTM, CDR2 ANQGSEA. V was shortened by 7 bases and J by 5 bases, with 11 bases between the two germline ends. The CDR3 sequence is CSAGHVYGYTF. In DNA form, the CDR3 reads TGCAGCGCCGGACACGTATATGGCTACACCTTC.

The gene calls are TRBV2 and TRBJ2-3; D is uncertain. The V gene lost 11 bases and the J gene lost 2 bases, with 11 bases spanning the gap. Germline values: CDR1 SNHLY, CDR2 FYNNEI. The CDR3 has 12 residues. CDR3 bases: TGTGCCGGCTCGTTCTCCACAGATACGCAGTATTTT. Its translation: CAGSFSTDTQYF.

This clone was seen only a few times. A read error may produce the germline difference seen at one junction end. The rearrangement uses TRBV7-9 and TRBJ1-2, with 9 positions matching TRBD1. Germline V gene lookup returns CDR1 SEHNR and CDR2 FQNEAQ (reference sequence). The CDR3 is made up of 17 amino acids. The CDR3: CSSSSAGTGYSNNGYTF. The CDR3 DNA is TGTTCCAGCAGTTCCGCCGGGACAGGGTATAGTAACAATGGCTACACCTTC.

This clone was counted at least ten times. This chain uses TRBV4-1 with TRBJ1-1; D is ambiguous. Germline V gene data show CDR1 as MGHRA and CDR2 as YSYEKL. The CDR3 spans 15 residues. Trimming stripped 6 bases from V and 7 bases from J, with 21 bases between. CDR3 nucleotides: TGCGCCAGCAGACCCAACCCCATAGTCCCCCTTGAAGCTTTCTTT. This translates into CASRPNPIVPLEAFF.

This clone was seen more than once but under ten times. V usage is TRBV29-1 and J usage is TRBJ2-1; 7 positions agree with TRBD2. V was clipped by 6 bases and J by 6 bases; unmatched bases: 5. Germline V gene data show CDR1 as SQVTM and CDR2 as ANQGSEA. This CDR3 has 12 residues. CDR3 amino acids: CSVGTTSNEQFF. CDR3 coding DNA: TGCAGCGTCGGGACTACTAGCAATGAGCAGTTCTTC.

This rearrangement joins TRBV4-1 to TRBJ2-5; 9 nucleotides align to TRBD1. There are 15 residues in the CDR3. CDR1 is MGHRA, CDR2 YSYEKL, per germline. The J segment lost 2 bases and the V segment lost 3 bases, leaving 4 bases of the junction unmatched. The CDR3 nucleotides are TGCGCCAGCAGCCAGGTGGGGACAGGGCAAGAGACCCAGTACTTC. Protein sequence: CASSQVGTGQETQYF.

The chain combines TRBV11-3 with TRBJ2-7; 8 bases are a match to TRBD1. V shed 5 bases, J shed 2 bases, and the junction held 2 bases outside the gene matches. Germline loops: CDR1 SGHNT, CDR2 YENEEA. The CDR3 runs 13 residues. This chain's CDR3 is CASSQGQAYEQYF. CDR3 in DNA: TGTGCCAGCAGCCAGGGACAGGCCTACGAGCAGTACTTC.

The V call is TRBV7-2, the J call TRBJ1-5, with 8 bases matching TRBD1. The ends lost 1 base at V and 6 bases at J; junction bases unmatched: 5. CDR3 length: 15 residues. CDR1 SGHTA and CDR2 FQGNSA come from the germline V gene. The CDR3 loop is CASSLGSGGGQPQHF. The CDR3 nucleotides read TGTGCCAGCAGCTTAGGCTCAGGGGGCGGTCAGCCCCAGCATTTT.

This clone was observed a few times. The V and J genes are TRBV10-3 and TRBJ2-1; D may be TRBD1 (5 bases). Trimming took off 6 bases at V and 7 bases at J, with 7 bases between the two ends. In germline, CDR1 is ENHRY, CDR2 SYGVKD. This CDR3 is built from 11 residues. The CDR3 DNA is TGTGCCATCAGCCAGGGAAATGAGCAGTTCTTC. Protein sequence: CAISQGNEQFF.

The CDR3 nucleotides are TGCGCCAGCAGCTCCCGGGGGGTCTCCTACAATGAGCAGTTCTTC. This encodes CASSSRGVSYNEQFF. V usage is TRBV5-1 and J usage is TRBJ2-1, with 7 positions matching TRBD2. The germline V gene has CDR1 SGHRS and CDR2 YFSETQ. V shed 3 bases and J 0 bases; nucleotides not matched to a gene: 3. The CDR3 extends over 15 amino acids.

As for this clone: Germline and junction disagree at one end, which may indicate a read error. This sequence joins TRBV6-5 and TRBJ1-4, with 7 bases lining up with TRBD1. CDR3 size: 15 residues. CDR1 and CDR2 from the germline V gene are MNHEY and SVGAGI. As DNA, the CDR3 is TGTGCCAGCAGTAAACAACAGGGGCGACATGAAAAACTGTCTTTT. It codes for CASSKQQGRHEKLSF.

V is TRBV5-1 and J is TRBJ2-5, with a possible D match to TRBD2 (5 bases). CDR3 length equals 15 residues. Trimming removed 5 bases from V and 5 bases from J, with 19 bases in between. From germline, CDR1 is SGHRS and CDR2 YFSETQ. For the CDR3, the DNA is TGCGCCAGCAGACGGACGGGGAACCGCGCGGAGACCCAGTACTTC. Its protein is CASRRTGNRAETQYF.

DNA for the CDR3: TGTGCCAGCAGCTTTTACGGGGCAGGGGGAATCTACGAGCAGTACTTC. It is translated as CASSFYGAGGIYEQYF. V usage is TRBV11-2 and J usage is TRBJ2-7; 7 bases align to TRBD1. The length of the CDR3 is 16 residues. CDR1 is SGHAT and CDR2 is FQNNGV in the germline V gene. Trimming removed 3 bases from V and 3 bases from J; junction bases left unmatched: 11.

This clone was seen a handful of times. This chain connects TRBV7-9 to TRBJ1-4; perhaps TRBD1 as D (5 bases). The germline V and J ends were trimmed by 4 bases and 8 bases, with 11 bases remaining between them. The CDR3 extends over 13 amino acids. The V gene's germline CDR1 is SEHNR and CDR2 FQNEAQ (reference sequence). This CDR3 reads CASSWQGGEKLFF. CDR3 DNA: TGTGCCAGCAGCTGGCAGGGTGGGGAAAAACTGTTTTTT.

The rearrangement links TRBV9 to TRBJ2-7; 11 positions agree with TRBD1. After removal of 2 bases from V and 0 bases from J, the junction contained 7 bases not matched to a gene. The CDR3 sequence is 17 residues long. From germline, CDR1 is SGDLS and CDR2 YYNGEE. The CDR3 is CASSVGTGGGSSYEQYF. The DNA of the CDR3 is TGTGCCAGCAGCGTGGGGACAGGGGGAGGGAGCTCCTACGAGCAGTACTTC.

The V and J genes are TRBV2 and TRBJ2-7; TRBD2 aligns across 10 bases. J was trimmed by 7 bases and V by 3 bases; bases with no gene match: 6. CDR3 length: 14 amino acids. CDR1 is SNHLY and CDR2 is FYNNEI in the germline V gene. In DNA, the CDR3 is TGTGCCAGCAGTGACCTAGCGGGGGTCTGGGAGCAGTACTTC. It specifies CASSDLAGVWEQYF.

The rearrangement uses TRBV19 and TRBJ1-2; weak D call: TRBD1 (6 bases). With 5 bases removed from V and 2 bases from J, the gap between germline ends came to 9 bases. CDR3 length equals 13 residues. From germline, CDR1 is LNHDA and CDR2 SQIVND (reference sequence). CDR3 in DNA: TGTGCCAGTAGTGTACAGGGCAACTATGGCTACACCTTC. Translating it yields CASSVQGNYGYTF.

The CDR3 region has the DNA TGTGCCAGCAGCGTAACGACCGGGACAGCTTCCTACGAGCAGTACTTC. Its protein product is CASSVTTGTASYEQYF. The chain recombines TRBV7-9 with TRBJ2-7; 7 positions match TRBD1. With 5 bases clipped from V and 1 base from J, the junction kept 11 bases outside the gene matches. Per germline, CDR1 SEHNR and CDR2 FQNEAQ (reference sequence). The CDR3 length is 16 residues.

CDR3: CASSIGTANSGANVLTF. CDR3 nucleotide sequence: TGTGCCAGCTCAATCGGGACTGCAAACTCTGGGGCCAACGTCCTGACTTTC. This chain connects TRBV18 to TRBJ2-6, with D tentatively TRBD2 (6 bases). The CDR3 loop spans 17 amino acids. Trimming removed 5 bases from V and 0 bases from J, with 14 bases in between. Germline V gene sequence: CDR1 KGHSH, CDR2 LQKENI. The variable domain in full, completed from reference TRBV18 and TRBJ2-6, reads NAGVMQNPRHLVRRRGQEARLRCSPMKGHSHVYWYRQLPEEGLKFMVYLQKENIIDESGMPKERFSAEFPKEGPSILRIQQVVRGDSAAYFCASSIGTANSGANVLTFGAGSRLTVL.

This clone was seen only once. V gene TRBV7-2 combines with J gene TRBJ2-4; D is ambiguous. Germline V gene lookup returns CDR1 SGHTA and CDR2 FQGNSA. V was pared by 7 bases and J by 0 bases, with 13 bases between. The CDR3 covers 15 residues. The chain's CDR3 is CASTLGQPAKNIQYF. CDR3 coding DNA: TGTGCCAGCACCCTAGGCCAGCCAGCCAAAAACATTCAGTACTTC.

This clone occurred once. The CDR3 loop is CASSLSGGMNKETQYF. The CDR3 region has the DNA TGTGCCAGCAGCCTCAGCGGGGGAATGAACAAAGAGACCCAGTACTTC. This chain uses TRBV7-2 with TRBJ2-5, with 8 positions matching TRBD2. After removal of 5 bases from V and 3 bases from J, the junction contained 11 bases not matched to a gene. CDR1 is SGHTA, CDR2 FQGNSA, per germline. The length of the CDR3 is 16 residues.

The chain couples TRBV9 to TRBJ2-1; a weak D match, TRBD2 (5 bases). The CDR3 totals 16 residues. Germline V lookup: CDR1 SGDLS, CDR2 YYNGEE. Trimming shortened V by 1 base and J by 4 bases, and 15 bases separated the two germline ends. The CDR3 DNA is TGTGCCAGCAGCGTACTGCCGGACGGGGTGTACAATGAGCAGTTCTTC. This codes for CASSVLPDGVYNEQFF.

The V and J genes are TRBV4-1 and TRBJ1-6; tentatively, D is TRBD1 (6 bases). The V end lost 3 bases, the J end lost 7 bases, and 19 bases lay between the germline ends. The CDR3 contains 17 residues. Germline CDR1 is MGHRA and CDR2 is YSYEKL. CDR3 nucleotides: TGCGCCAGCAGCCAGCCCGCCCAGGGGAAGGAAAATTCACCCCTCCACTTT. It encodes CASSQPAQGKENSPLHF.

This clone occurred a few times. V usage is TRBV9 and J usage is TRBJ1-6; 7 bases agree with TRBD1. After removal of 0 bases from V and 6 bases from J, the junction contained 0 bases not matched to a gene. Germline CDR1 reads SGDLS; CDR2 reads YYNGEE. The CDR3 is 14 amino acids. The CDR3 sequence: CASSVAGGNSPLHF. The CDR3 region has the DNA TGTGCCAGCAGCGTAGCAGGGGGTAATTCACCCCTCCACTTT.

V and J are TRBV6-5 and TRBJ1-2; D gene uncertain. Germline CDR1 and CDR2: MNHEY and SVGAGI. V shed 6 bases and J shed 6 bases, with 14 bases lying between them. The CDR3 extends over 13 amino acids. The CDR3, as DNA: TGTGCCAGCAGGGCCGGGGAAAAGGATGGCTACACCTTC. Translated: CASRAGEKDGYTF.

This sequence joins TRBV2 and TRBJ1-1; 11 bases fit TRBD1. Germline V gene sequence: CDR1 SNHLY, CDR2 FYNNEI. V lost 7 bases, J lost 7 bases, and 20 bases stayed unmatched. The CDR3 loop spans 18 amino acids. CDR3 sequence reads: CASKWTGGASAGKGEAFF. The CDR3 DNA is TGTGCCAGCAAATGGACAGGGGGCGCCTCCGCCGGCAAGGGTGAAGCTTTCTTT.